This T cell receptor (beta chain) originates from a study of T-cell reconstitution after alpha-beta-depleted transplantation in children. CDR1 LGHNA and CDR2 YSLEER come from the germline V gene. CDR3 length: 15 residues. Trimming shortened V by 1 base and J by 2 bases, and 12 bases separated the two germline ends. This clonotype has only a few counts. The antigen is not known. Study-level points and caveats: Several hundred expanded graft clones reportedly supplied alpha-beta T cells about two months after transplant. Where some patients showed high TCRbeta diversity at day 60, it came from recipient T cells and thymic progenitors that had survived. One year after transplant, T-cell counts and diversity came mostly from newly produced T cells.

Unique molecular identifiers were built into the TCRbeta library. TCRdb fed the PCR reads into MiXCR, producing one record per CDR3 protein. The sample shows about 980,000 distinct CDR3 sequences, roughly 29% of them seen only once. The receptor's source is a boy under three years old who had a stem cell transplant for SCID, so the T cells may come from the graft donor. The material was PBMCs, mostly from graft donor cells, obtained 360 days after TCRalphabeta/CD19-depleted stem cell transplant. The rearrangement joins TRBV4-3 to TRBJ2-7; D is possibly TRBD2 (5 bases). CDR3 in amino acids: CASSQGYRGTYEQYF. The CDR3 DNA reads TGCGCCAGCAGCCAAGGGTACCGAGGGACCTACGAGCAGTACTTC.